The 12 T cell receptor beta chains listed next were all sequenced from one sample in a study of cytomegalovirus exposure and HLA in healthy donors. It was with 60 Vbeta and 13 Jbeta primers that the PCR ran. Method: immunoSEQ multiplex PCR; TCRdb's copy keeps in-frame clones and lacks some. The repertoire has about 95,000 clones, approximately 85% of them found once; the top ten carry nearly 3.5%. The specimen sequenced was PBMCs. The receptors shown here come from a young man in good health and CMV-seropositive.

The chain couples TRBV30 to TRBJ2-1; 13 bases agree with TRBD2. Trimming took 5 bases from V and 9 from J; bases not matched to a gene: 19. The CDR3 is made up of 18 amino acids. Per germline, CDR1 GTSNPN and CDR2 SVGIG (reference sequence). This CDR3 is CAWEAVEGLAGDRIEQFF. The CDR3 region has the DNA TGTGCCTGGGAAGCGGTTGAAGGACTAGCGGGAGATAGGATTGAGCAGTTCTTC.

This clone has at least ten counts. Other DNA sequences in the same sample also yield this CDR3. V is TRBV18 and J is TRBJ1-5; 7 nucleotides line up with TRBD1. Germline CDR1 and CDR2: KGHSH and LQKENI. The CDR3 has 14 residues. The ends lost 2 bases at V and 2 bases at J; junction bases unmatched: 0. CDR3 DNA: TGTGCCAGCTCACCAGGACAGGGCAATCAGCCCCAGCATTTT. Translated: CASSPGQGNQPQHF.

J is TRBJ2-1 and V is TRBV7-2, with 7 positions matching TRBD1. The germline V gene encodes CDR1 SGHTA and CDR2 FQGNSA. Trimming cost V 2 bases and J 9 bases; bases outside gene matches: 4. The CDR3 loop spans 13 amino acids. CDR3 residues: CASSLLRGPEQFF. CDR3 in DNA: TGTGCCAGCAGCTTATTAAGGGGGCCTGAGCAGTTCTTC.

The table lists this clone with a few counts. This chain connects TRBV28 to TRBJ1-1; D unresolved. Germline CDR1 is MDHEN and CDR2 is SYDVKM. CDR3 size: 14 residues. V was cut by 3 bases and J by 1 base, with 9 bases left in between. CDR3 in amino acids: CASSFGRGNTEAFF. The CDR3 DNA reads as TGTGCCAGCAGTTTTGGTCGGGGGAACACTGAAGCTTTCTTT.

The V gene is TRBV7-9, the J gene TRBJ2-3, with 8 bases lining up with TRBD1. CDR1 is SEHNR, CDR2 FQNEAQ, per germline (reference sequence). The V gene end was trimmed by 6 bases and the J gene end by 2 bases; junction bases not matched to a gene: 7. There are 15 residues in the CDR3. As DNA, the CDR3 is TGTGCCAGCAGTCTCCGACAGGGGATCACAGATACGCAGTATTTT. Translation gives CASSLRQGITDTQYF.

The gene calls are TRBV2 and TRBJ1-1; D perhaps matches TRBD1 (6 bases). Deletions cut 3 bases from V and 4 bases from J, with 12 bases between. CDR1 and CDR2 from the germline V gene are SNHLY and FYNNEI. This CDR3 spans 14 amino acids. The CDR3 DNA sequence: TGTGCCAGCAGTGACCGAGACAGGACCACTGAAGCTTTCTTT. It codes for CASSDRDRTTEAFF.

The CDR3 reads CAISGTENTEAFF. In nucleotides, the CDR3 is TGTGCCATCAGTGGGACAGAGAACACTGAAGCTTTCTTT. The rearrangement uses TRBV10-3 and TRBJ1-1; D perhaps matches TRBD1 (6 bases). The germline V gene encodes CDR1 ENHRY and CDR2 SYGVKD. Trimming pared 4 bases from V and 1 base from J, leaving 7 bases between. This CDR3 region has 13 residues.

This clone was counted once. This chain links TRBV11-2 with TRBJ2-2, with TRBD1 matching 7 bases. The CDR3 totals 15 residues. Trimming cost V 3 bases and J 3 bases; bases outside gene matches: 4. The germline CDR1 and CDR2 sequences are SGHAT and FQNNGV. CDR3 loop: CASSFRQGDTGELFF. The CDR3 bases are TGTGCCAGCAGCTTCCGACAGGGCGACACCGGGGAGCTGTTTTTT.

The chain carries TRBV11-2 and TRBJ2-1, with TRBD1 matching 7 bases. Losses at the gene ends were 2 bases for V and 9 bases for J; bases not matched to a gene: 13. Looked up from germline, CDR1 is SGHAT and CDR2 is FQNNGV. This CDR3 comprises 16 residues. CDR3 in DNA: TGTGCCAGCAGCTTAAGTCTCATAGGCAGGGGGAGTGAGCAGTTCTTC. Translating it yields CASSLSLIGRGSEQFF.

The J gene is TRBJ2-2, the V gene TRBV9, with a possible D match to TRBD2 (5 bases). The CDR3 contains 17 residues. CDR1 is SGDLS and CDR2 is YYNGEE in the germline V gene. Trimming removed 1 base at V and 0 bases at J, with 13 bases between. CDR3 region: CASSVYSGFANTGELFF. The CDR3 DNA follows: TGTGCCAGCAGCGTATATTCGGGATTTGCGAACACCGGGGAGCTGTTTTTT.

V is TRBV6-6 and J is TRBJ2-7; D possibly corresponds to TRBD2 (6 bases). The V end was cut by 2 bases, the J end by 3 bases, with 11 bases between. The CDR3 has 14 residues. Germline lookup yields CDR1 MNHNY and CDR2 SVGAGI (reference sequence). The CDR3 DNA reads TGTGCCAGCAGTTACAGGGACTCGGGCTACGAGCAGTACTTC. Amino acids: CASSYRDSGYEQYF.

V is TRBV5-6 and J is TRBJ2-3; D perhaps matches TRBD1 (6 bases). CDR1 SGHDT and CDR2 YYEEEE come from the germline V gene. The CDR3 contains 15 residues. Trimming shortened V by 5 bases and J by 2 bases, and 15 bases separated the two germline ends. The DNA of the CDR3 is TGTGCCAGCAGGAGGGACACCCGGTACACAGATACGCAGTATTTT. The encoded protein is CASRRDTRYTDTQYF. Full variable domain (rest looked up from reference TRBV5-6 and TRBJ2-3): DAGVTQSPTHLIKTRGQQVTLRCSPKSGHDTVSWYQQALGQGPQFIFQYYEEEERQRGNFPDRFSGHQFPNYSSELNVNALLLGDSALYLCASRRDTRYTDTQYFGPGTRLTVL.